These 21 T cell receptor beta chains were sequenced from one sample in a study of vaccination and CD4 T cells after COVID-19. These receptors' antigens are unknown. The study sequenced cultured CD4+ T cell DNA using the Oncomine TCR Beta short-read assay. Via MiXCR, TCRdb re-called the PCR reads, giving one row per CDR3 protein. The sample contains approximately 19,000 distinct CDR3 sequences, roughly 55% of which appear only once. Stated treatment: roughly ten-day PBMC culture with coronavirus spike peptide pools or control peptides (ViraFEST assay). Material: CD4+ T cells from blood, cultured in vitro, obtained after SARS-CoV-2 vaccination. These receptors all stem from a human donor who had recovered from COVID-19.

This clonotype was seen only a few times. The CDR3 coding sequence is TGTGCCAGCAGTGAGTTGACAGTCCAAGAGACCCAGTACTTC. It codes for CASSELTVQETQYF. The chain joins TRBV2 to TRBJ2-5, with D tentatively TRBD1 (5 bases). V was cut by 3 bases and J by 1 base, with 9 bases left in between. This CDR3 is built from 14 residues. Germline V gene lookup returns CDR1 SNHLY and CDR2 FYNNEI.

This clonotype was seen a handful of times. V is TRBV24-1 and J is TRBJ2-1; TRBD2 agrees at 10 bases. With V trimmed by 3 bases and J by 8 bases, 9 bases remained unmatched. The CDR3 extends over 16 amino acids. From germline, CDR1 is KGHDR and CDR2 SFDVKD. The CDR3 region is CATSDQSSGRIDEQFF. The CDR3 bases are TGTGCCACCAGTGATCAGTCTAGCGGGAGAATCGATGAGCAGTTCTTC.

The chain is built from TRBV20-1 and TRBJ1-6, with a weak D call TRBD1 (5 bases). Germline V gene lookup returns CDR1 DFQATT and CDR2 SNEGSKA (reference sequence). This CDR3 has 14 amino acids. V was clipped by 3 bases and J by 4 bases, with 10 bases between them. DNA of the CDR3: TGCAGTGCTAGGTGGGACCGTTATAATTCACCCCTCCACTTT. Amino acids: CSARWDRYNSPLHF.

The V and J genes are TRBV20-1 and TRBJ1-6; TRBD1 aligns across 7 bases. V was clipped by 5 bases and J by 2 bases; unmatched bases: 9. The germline V gene encodes CDR1 DFQATT and CDR2 SNEGSKA (reference sequence). The CDR3 totals 16 residues. The CDR3 loop is CSAGRTGAAYNSPLHF. The CDR3, as DNA: TGCAGTGCTGGAAGGACAGGCGCTGCCTATAATTCACCCCTCCACTTT.

This sequence joins TRBV20-1 and TRBJ2-1; 9 bases are a match to TRBD2. V was pared by 6 bases and J by 6 bases, with 9 bases of the junction left unmatched. Per the germline V gene, CDR1 is DFQATT and CDR2 is SNEGSKA (reference sequence). The CDR3 has 14 residues. The CDR3 coding sequence is TGCAGTGCCCATATAGCGGGGGCCCCCAATGAGCAGTTCTTC. Translated: CSAHIAGAPNEQFF.

This chain joins TRBV6-4 and TRBJ2-3; tentatively, D is TRBD2 (5 bases). CDR1 and CDR2 from the germline V gene are MRHNA and SNTAGT. The V end was cut by 4 bases, the J end by 6 bases, with 11 bases between. The CDR3 spans 13 residues. The CDR3 sequence is CASSGGLGDTQYF. The CDR3 DNA is TGTGCCAGCAGTGGAGGGCTTGGTGATACGCAGTATTTT.

The genes are TRBV6-1 and TRBJ1-1, with a possible D match to TRBD1 (5 bases). The germline CDR1 and CDR2 sequences are MNHNS and SASEGT. Trimming pared 6 bases from V and 1 base from J, leaving 15 bases between. The CDR3 loop spans 15 amino acids. This CDR3 reads CASRNSGTENTEAFF. The CDR3 DNA sequence: TGTGCCAGCAGAAATTCCGGGACGGAGAACACTGAAGCTTTCTTT.

The rearrangement links TRBV11-2 to TRBJ1-1; TRBD1 might be the D (6 bases). Per the germline V gene, CDR1 is SGHAT and CDR2 is FQNNGV. Trimming removed 1 base at V and 5 bases at J, with 14 bases between. This CDR3 contains 15 residues. The CDR3 here is CASSLVGRGRTEAFF. CDR3 nucleotide sequence: TGTGCCAGCAGCTTAGTCGGCAGGGGTCGGACTGAAGCTTTCTTT.

The J gene is TRBJ2-7, the V gene TRBV11-3; no clear D gene. Germline assignment: CDR1 SGHNT and CDR2 YENEEA. The CDR3 is made up of 13 amino acids. V dropped 3 bases and J dropped 2 bases, with 8 bases sitting between them. CDR3 bases: TGTGCCAGCAGCTTTCCGTCTACCTACGAGCAGTACTTC. It encodes CASSFPSTYEQYF.

The gene calls are TRBV27 and TRBJ1-2, with a tentative D call TRBD1 (5 bases). Trimming removed 5 bases from V and 1 base from J, with 14 bases in between. Looked up from germline, CDR1 is MNHEY and CDR2 is SMNVEV (reference sequence). The CDR3 has 15 residues. In DNA form, the CDR3 reads TGTGCCAGCAGTCCCTACAGGAGCGGTAACTATGGCTACACCTTC. It specifies CASSPYRSGNYGYTF.

Only a few counts were recorded for this clonotype. V usage is TRBV30 and J usage is TRBJ2-7; 9 bases line up with TRBD2. J gave up 0 bases and V 2 bases, and 5 bases lay outside the gene matches. The CDR3 runs to 15 residues. Germline CDR1 is GTSNPN and CDR2 is SVGIG (reference sequence). As DNA, the CDR3 is TGTGCCTGGAGTACCCCGGGACTAGCCTCCTACGAGCAGTACTTC. Protein sequence: CAWSTPGLASYEQYF.

This clonotype has a handful of counts. This sequence joins TRBV20-1 and TRBJ1-5; D remains ambiguous. This CDR3 region has 16 residues. V lost 0 bases, J lost 0 bases, and 12 bases lay in between. The germline gives CDR1 DFQATT, CDR2 SNEGSKA (reference sequence). The CDR3 here is CSARDRTENSNQPQHF. In DNA, the CDR3 is TGCAGTGCTAGAGACAGGACGGAGAATAGCAATCAGCCCCAGCATTTT.

This clonotype was observed a handful of times. The V and J genes are TRBV20-1 and TRBJ1-2; D unclear. CDR1 and CDR2 from the germline V gene are DFQATT and SNEGSKA (reference sequence). This CDR3 region has 12 residues. Trimming cost V 1 base and J 3 bases, with 6 bases left between them. The CDR3 loop reads CSARARHYGYTF. CDR3 DNA: TGCAGTGCTAGAGCCCGACACTATGGCTACACCTTC.

The J gene is TRBJ2-1, the V gene TRBV6-5; 7 bases fit TRBD1. The CDR3 consists of 16 residues. Germline CDR1 and CDR2: MNHEY and SVGAGI. Trimming cost V 4 bases and J 4 bases; bases outside gene matches: 10. The CDR3, as DNA: TGTGCCAGCAGTTCATATAAGACAGGGCTATACAATGAGCAGTTCTTC. Translation gives CASSSYKTGLYNEQFF.

The chain is built from TRBV30 and TRBJ1-5; perhaps TRBD1 as D (6 bases). The CDR3 is made up of 15 amino acids. Trimming cost V 5 bases and J 3 bases, with 17 bases left between them. Germline CDR1 is GTSNPN and CDR2 is SVGIG (reference sequence). The CDR3: CAWSNSGHHNQPQHF. The CDR3 coding sequence is TGTGCCTGGTCAAATTCGGGACACCACAATCAGCCCCAGCATTTT. Full variable domain (missing parts from reference TRBV30 and TRBJ1-5): SQTIHQWPATLVQPVGSPLSLECTVEGTSNPNLYWYRQAAGRGLQLLFYSVGIGQISSEVPQNLSASRPQDRQFILSSKKLLLSDSGFYLCAWSNSGHHNQPQHFGDGTRLSIL.

The chain employs TRBV2 and TRBJ1-2; 8 bases map to TRBD1. The V gene end was trimmed by 7 bases and the J gene end by 1 base; junction bases not matched to a gene: 11. Germline CDR1 reads SNHLY; CDR2 reads FYNNEI. This CDR3 region has 16 residues. CDR3 protein: CASTEHRQGNNYGYTF. CDR3 in DNA: TGTGCCAGCACTGAGCACCGACAGGGGAATAACTATGGCTACACCTTC.

This chain connects TRBV7-8 to TRBJ2-1, with 8 bases that match TRBD2. The CDR3 runs to 15 residues. Germline V gives CDR1 SGHVS, CDR2 FQNEAQ. With V trimmed by 5 bases and J by 2 bases, 5 bases remained unmatched. The CDR3 DNA follows: TGTGCCAGCAGCACAAGACTAGCGACCTACAATGAGCAGTTCTTC. Its translation is CASSTRLATYNEQFF.

Only one count was recorded for this clonotype. This rearrangement joins TRBV19 to TRBJ1-2, with no clear D. This CDR3 has 13 amino acids. Germline V gene sequence: CDR1 LNHDA, CDR2 SQIVND (reference sequence). V lost 3 bases and J 6 bases, leaving 11 bases between the germline ends. CDR3 loop: CASSITAVDGYTF. The CDR3 region has the DNA TGTGCCAGTAGTATTACAGCGGTAGATGGCTACACCTTC.

This chain uses TRBV27 with TRBJ1-1; D call uncertain. The CDR3 has 16 residues. Trimming shortened V by 5 bases and J by 0 bases, and 16 bases separated the two germline ends. Germline CDR1 MNHEY, CDR2 SMNVEV (reference sequence). CDR3 bases: TGTGCCAGCAGTACGCGGACGGTTACCATGAACACTGAAGCTTTCTTT. This gives the protein CASSTRTVTMNTEAFF.

The chain has TRBV19 and TRBJ1-1, with D perhaps matching TRBD1 (6 bases). Germline V CDR1 and CDR2: LNHDA, SQIVND (reference sequence). This CDR3 contains 17 residues. Trimming took 5 bases from V and 0 from J, leaving 19 bases between them. This chain's CDR3 is CASSGGQRRGMNTEAFF. CDR3 sequence (DNA): TGTGCCAGTAGTGGGGGACAAAGGAGGGGAATGAACACTGAAGCTTTCTTT.

J is TRBJ1-6 and V is TRBV2, with TRBD1 matching over 9 bases. The J segment lost 5 bases and the V segment lost 3 bases, leaving 2 bases of the junction unmatched. The CDR3 sequence is 15 residues long. Germline V gene data show CDR1 as SNHLY and CDR2 as FYNNEI. The CDR3 protein is CASSEGTGHNSPLHF. CDR3 coding DNA: TGTGCCAGCAGTGAGGGGACAGGGCATAATTCACCCCTCCACTTT.